What follows is one T cell receptor (beta chain) and its context. No antigen is known for it. These data are taken from a study of T cell responses to AZD1222 COVID-19 vaccine. Clones were read by immunoSEQ multiplex PCR, and TCRdb kept only the in-frame ones, dropping some. Of 110,000 to 150,000 clones in the sample, more than 80% were seen once. V lost 2 bases, J lost 9 bases, and 6 bases lay in between. The CDR3 sequence is 11 residues long. CDR1 is MNHEY, CDR2 SVGEGT, per germline. Findings of the study overall: Donors were chiefly white British, with a greater number of females, and clonal diversity was perhaps underestimated.

The receptor was isolated from an adult in good health. The chain combines TRBV6-2 or TRBV6-3 with TRBJ2-3; D is perhaps TRBD1 (5 bases). This specimen consisted of peripheral blood, obtained on day 0 of AZD1222 vaccination. The DNA for the CDR3 is TGTGCCAGCAGTTACCACAGGACGCAGTATTTT. Encoded protein: CASSYHRTQYF.